This T cell receptor (beta chain) appears in the sequencing data of a study of T cells in Graves' hyperthyroidism and ophthalmopathy. Reasons for excluding patients were uncontrolled infection, other autoimmune disease, pregnancy or lactation. The CDR3 has 13 residues. V lost 0 bases and J lost 6, with 9 bases in between. Germline CDR1 reads GTSNPN; CDR2 reads SVGIG (reference sequence). This clonotype was seen a handful of times. Amplification yielded TCR beta CDR3 regions, with RNA transcripts as the source. A set of HTBI primers served as the primers for a first-round RT-PCR of the TCR CDR3. Each CDR3 protein gets one entry after TCRdb re-called the multiplex PCR reads with MiXCR. This table has a few hundred thousand distinct CDR3 sequences, about 16% appearing once.

What was sequenced was blood. V usage is TRBV30 and J usage is TRBJ1-5; D may be TRBD1 (6 bases). The source of this sequence is a man aged 35 to 55 with Graves' hyperthyroidism. The DNA for the CDR3 is TGTGCCTGGAGTGTAGGGGGAGTTCAGCCCCAGCATTTT. As protein: CAWSVGGVQPQHF.